The clone carrying this TCR beta chain was detected many times. Its antigen is undetermined. CDR3 size: 16 residues. V was shortened by 4 bases and J by 4 bases, with 20 bases between the two germline ends. CDR1 and CDR2 (germline): SGDLS, YYNGEE. The sample belongs to a study of identical twins. A universal primer site came from template switching; cDNA carried unique molecular identifiers. TCRdb ran MiXCR on the 5' RACE reads and lists one entry per CDR3 protein. The sample has approximately 230,000 distinct CDR3 sequences, over 12% seen once; the top ten hold 8.8%. Study findings and constraints: It was cross-sectional statistical analysis, not following the same donors, that the conclusions relied on. With monozygotic twins, out-of-frame TCR alpha sharing exceeded what models estimated. Insertion counts were lower in abundant cord blood beta clonotypes, a trend that memory repertoires did not show.

This TCR came from a woman aged 18-29 years in good health. The chain is built from TRBV9 and TRBJ1-2; possible D gene TRBD1, 5 bases. Sample: memory (CD45RO+) T cells sorted from blood. The DNA for the CDR3 is TGTGCCAGCAGCCCGGGGCCGGATGTATTGATCTATGGCTACACCTTC. Translated, it gives CASSPGPDVLIYGYTF.